The 5 T cell receptor beta chains below all came from one sample that was sequenced in a study of blood T cell repertoires in COVID-19. Using immunoSEQ multiplex PCR, the repertoire was profiled, and TCRdb retains in-frame clones only, with some absent. The sample contains 120,000 to 150,000 clones, around 80% of which appear only once. The specimen sequenced was peripheral blood. The origin of the receptors is a man aged 45-65 years with acute or convalescent COVID-19.

The chain carries TRBV27 and TRBJ2-1; 8 bases align to TRBD2. The CDR3 contains 15 residues. J gave up 9 bases and V 4 bases, and 11 bases lay outside the gene matches. CDR1 and CDR2 (germline): MNHEY, SMNVEV (reference sequence). The CDR3: CASSSETSGAGEQFF. Here the CDR3 DNA reads TGTGCCAGCAGTTCCGAAACTAGCGGAGCCGGTGAGCAGTTCTTC.

This chain joins TRBV9 and TRBJ1-2, with TRBD1 identical over 8 bases. The CDR3 covers 16 residues. V lost 0 bases and J lost 6; bases outside the gene matches: 10. In germline, CDR1 is SGDLS, CDR2 YYNGEE. As DNA, the CDR3 is TGTGCCAGCAGCGTAGTCCCGGACAGGGCCTCTGATGGCTACACCTTC. Amino acids: CASSVVPDRASDGYTF.

This clone occurred a few times. J is TRBJ1-5 and V is TRBV3-1 (or the pseudogene TRBV3-2), with 7 bases lining up with TRBD1. V was pared by 5 bases and J by 1 base, with 2 bases of the junction left unmatched. The CDR3 sequence is 14 residues long. Germline values: CDR1 LGHDT, CDR2 YNNKEL (reference sequence). The CDR3 protein is CASSWGQSNQPQHF. CDR3 bases: TGTGCCAGCAGCTGGGGACAGAGCAATCAGCCCCAGCATTTT.

The chain employs TRBV11-2 and TRBJ2-2, with 12 bases fitting TRBD2. Germline V gene lookup returns CDR1 SGHAT and CDR2 FQNNGV. This CDR3 region has 16 residues. V lost 5 bases and J lost 3; bases outside the gene matches: 4. CDR3 in amino acids: CASSTRTSGDTGELFF. CDR3 DNA sequence: TGTGCCAGCAGCACCCGGACTAGCGGGGACACCGGGGAGCTGTTTTTT.

With regard to this clone: The sample contains more than one DNA sequence encoding this CDR3. The chain's CDR3 is CASSPGQGNEKLFF. CDR3 nucleotides: TGTGCCAGCTCACCAGGGCAGGGCAACGAAAAACTGTTTTTT. V gene TRBV18 combines with J gene TRBJ1-4; D is perhaps TRBD1 (5 bases). From germline, CDR1 is KGHSH and CDR2 LQKENI. The CDR3 length is 14 residues. The V end was cut by 2 bases, the J end by 8 bases, with 12 bases between.